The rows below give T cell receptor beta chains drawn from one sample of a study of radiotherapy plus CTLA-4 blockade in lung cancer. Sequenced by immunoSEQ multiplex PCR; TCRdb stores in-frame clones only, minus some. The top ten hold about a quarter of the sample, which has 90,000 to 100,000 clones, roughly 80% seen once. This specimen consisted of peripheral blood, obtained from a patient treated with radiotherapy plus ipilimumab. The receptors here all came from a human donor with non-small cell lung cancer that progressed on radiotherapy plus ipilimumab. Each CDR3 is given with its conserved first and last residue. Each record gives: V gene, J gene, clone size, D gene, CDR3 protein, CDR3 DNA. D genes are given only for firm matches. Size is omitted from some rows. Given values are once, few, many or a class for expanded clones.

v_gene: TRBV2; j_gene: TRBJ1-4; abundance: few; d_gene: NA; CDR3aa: CASSEGLGEKLFF; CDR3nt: TGTGCCAGCAGTGAAGGCTTAGGGGAAAAACTGTTTTTT
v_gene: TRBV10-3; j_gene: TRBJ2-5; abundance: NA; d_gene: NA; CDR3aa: CAISESGKETQYF; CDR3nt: TGTGCCATCAGTGAGTCGGGAAAAGAGACCCAGTACTTC
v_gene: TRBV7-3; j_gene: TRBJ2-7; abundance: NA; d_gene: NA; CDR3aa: CASSSDWRYEQYF; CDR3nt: TGTGCCAGCAGCTCGGACTGGCGCTACGAGCAGTACTTC
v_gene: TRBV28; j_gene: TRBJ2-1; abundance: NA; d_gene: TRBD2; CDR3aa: CASSSGLAGLNEQFF; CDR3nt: TGTGCCAGCAGTTCCGGACTAGCGGGGCTCAATGAGCAGTTCTTC
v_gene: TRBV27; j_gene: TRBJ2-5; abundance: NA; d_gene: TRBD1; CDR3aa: CASSLRQGSVETQYF; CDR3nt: TGTGCCAGCAGTTTAAGACAGGGATCTGTTGAGACCCAGTACTTC
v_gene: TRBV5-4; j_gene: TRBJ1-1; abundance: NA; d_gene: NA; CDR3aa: CASSEAAGNPEAFF; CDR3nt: TGTGCCAGCAGCGAGGCAGCCGGGAACCCTGAAGCTTTCTTT
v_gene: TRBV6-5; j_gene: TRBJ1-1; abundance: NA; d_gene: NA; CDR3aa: CASSYSSTNTEAFF; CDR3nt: TGTGCCAGCAGTTACTCGTCCACGAACACTGAAGCTTTCTTT
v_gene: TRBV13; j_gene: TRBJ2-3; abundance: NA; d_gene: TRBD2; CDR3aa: CASSDIAGDTDTQYF; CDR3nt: TGTGCCAGCAGCGATATAGCGGGAGATACAGATACGCAGTATTTT
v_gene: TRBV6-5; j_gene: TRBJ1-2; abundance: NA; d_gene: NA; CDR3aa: CASKGRYNYGYTF; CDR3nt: TGTGCCAGCAAGGGACGATACAACTATGGCTACACCTTC
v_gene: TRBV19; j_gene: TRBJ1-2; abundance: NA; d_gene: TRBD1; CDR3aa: CASSIFGQGSYGYTF; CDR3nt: TGTGCCAGTAGTATCTTTGGACAGGGATCCTATGGCTACACCTTC